A single sample gave rise to the 22 T cell receptor beta chains below, sequenced in a study of blood T cell repertoires in COVID-19. Repertoires were generated with immunoSEQ multiplex PCR, while TCRdb's copy carries only in-frame clones and drops some. Altogether roughly 45,000 clones are present, approximately 95% being singletons, with the ten largest covering more than 0.8%. Sequenced input: peripheral blood. These receptors were collected from a man aged 55-75 years with COVID-19, enrolled during active disease.

J is TRBJ1-6 and V is TRBV6-2 or TRBV6-3; D call uncertain. V was pared by 2 bases and J by 10 bases, with 15 bases between. CDR1 and CDR2 from the germline V gene are MNHEY and SVGEGT. CDR3 size: 15 residues. The CDR3 DNA sequence: TGTGCCAGCAGTTACACCACCGTTACTAGGTCACCCCTCCACTTT. This encodes CASSYTTVTRSPLHF.

V and J are TRBV19 and TRBJ2-3, with 8 bases that match TRBD1. V dropped 5 bases and J dropped 4; count of bases not matched to a gene: 14. The germline CDR1 and CDR2 sequences are LNHDA and SQIVND (reference sequence). This CDR3 region has 17 residues. The CDR3 coding sequence is TGTGCCAGTAGTCGACAGGGGAGAACTATTAAGGCAGATACGCAGTATTTT. This gives the protein CASSRQGRTIKADTQYF.

V usage is TRBV9 and J usage is TRBJ1-4, with 12 positions matching TRBD1. The ends lost 3 bases at V and 8 bases at J; junction bases unmatched: 5. CDR3 length equals 15 residues. From germline, CDR1 is SGDLS and CDR2 YYNGEE. The CDR3 loop reads CASSAGQGAPEKLFF. The CDR3 DNA is TGTGCCAGCAGCGCGGGACAGGGGGCGCCGGAAAAACTGTTTTTT.

The chain uses TRBV7-9 and TRBJ2-7; the match to TRBD2 covers 7 bases. The CDR3 totals 13 residues. The junction had 4 bases not matched to a gene; V was cut back by 8 bases and J by 0 bases. The germline CDR1 and CDR2 sequences are SEHNR and FQNEAQ (reference sequence). The CDR3 spells CASGRGPSYEQYF. CDR3 DNA: TGTGCCAGCGGGAGGGGCCCCTCCTACGAGCAGTACTTC.

This clone occurred a few times. The J gene is TRBJ2-7, the V gene TRBV11-2; 8 bases map to TRBD2. Germline V gene data show CDR1 as SGHAT and CDR2 as FQNNGV. This CDR3 contains 15 residues. The ends lost 7 bases at V and 5 bases at J; junction bases unmatched: 13. The CDR3 nucleotides read TGTGCCAGCAAAATACAGCGGGGGCCTATCGACGAGCAGTACTTC. It translates to CASKIQRGPIDEQYF.

The chain employs TRBV5-1 and TRBJ1-5, with 7 bases lining up with TRBD1. V shed 7 bases, J shed 2 bases, and the junction held 3 bases outside the gene matches. The CDR3 contains 13 residues. Germline CDR1 is SGHRS and CDR2 is YFSETQ. The CDR3 coding sequence is TGCGCCAGCGACAGGGATGGCAATCAGCCCCAGCATTTT. Its protein product is CASDRDGNQPQHF.

The chain employs TRBV18 and TRBJ1-3, with unresolved D. The CDR3 consists of 15 residues. V lost 4 bases, J lost 3 bases, and 13 bases lay in between. The germline CDR1 and CDR2 sequences are KGHSH and LQKENI. As DNA, the CDR3 is TGTGCCAGCTCACGAGTAGAAGGAGGTGGAAACACCATATATTTT. Its translation is CASSRVEGGGNTIYF.

This clone was recorded only once. The chain recombines TRBV7-2 with TRBJ2-1; 9 nucleotides align to TRBD1. In germline, CDR1 is SGHTA, CDR2 FQGNSA. CDR3 length: 14 residues. Trimming took 5 bases from V and 7 from J; bases not matched to a gene: 6. CDR3 in DNA: TGTGCCAGCAGCACAAGACAGGGGGGAAATGAGCAGTTCTTC. Protein sequence: CASSTRQGGNEQFF.

The gene calls are TRBV29-1 and TRBJ2-7, with TRBD1 matching 9 bases. CDR3 length equals 15 residues. Germline V gives CDR1 SQVTM, CDR2 ANQGSEA. V lost 7 bases to trimming and J lost 2 bases; unmatched junction nucleotides: 12. Here the CDR3 reads CSAETGTGLTYEQYF. CDR3 in DNA: TGCAGCGCCGAAACCGGGACAGGGTTGACCTACGAGCAGTACTTC.

The chain combines TRBV10-3 with TRBJ2-1; tentative D call: TRBD2 (7 bases). The CDR3 runs to 14 residues. The germline V and J ends were trimmed by 10 bases and 2 bases, with 15 bases remaining between them. Germline loops: CDR1 ENHRY, CDR2 SYGVKD. CDR3 protein: CATQWGGPYNEQFF. For the CDR3, the DNA is TGTGCCACCCAATGGGGGGGGCCCTACAATGAGCAGTTCTTC.

The chain employs TRBV18 and TRBJ1-2; tentative D call: TRBD1 (5 bases). V dropped 2 bases and J dropped 5 bases, with 15 bases sitting between them. Germline V gene lookup returns CDR1 KGHSH and CDR2 LQKENI. The CDR3 spans 15 residues. In DNA form, the CDR3 reads TGTGCCAGCTCACCAACGACTCGGACACAATATGGCTACACCTTC. Translation: CASSPTTRTQYGYTF.

Written as DNA, the CDR3 is TGTGCCAGCAGTGATGGGGCGACATTAGCCCAGCATTTT. It yields the protein CASSDGATLAQHF. The rearrangement joins TRBV28 to TRBJ1-5; perhaps TRBD1 as D (5 bases). The CDR3 runs 13 residues. V dropped 5 bases and J dropped 11 bases, with 16 bases sitting between them. Germline V gene data show CDR1 as MDHEN and CDR2 as SYDVKM.

This clone was counted a single time. V gene TRBV3-1 (or the pseudogene TRBV3-2) combines with J gene TRBJ1-1; D is uncertain. V was pared by 9 bases and J by 4 bases, with 15 bases between. The germline CDR1 and CDR2 sequences are LGHDT and YNNKEL (reference sequence). The CDR3 has 13 amino acids. The CDR3 reads CASRKASGTEAFF. CDR3 DNA: TGTGCCAGTCGTAAAGCGAGTGGCACTGAAGCTTTCTTT.

V usage is TRBV27 and J usage is TRBJ2-1, with 8 bases lining up with TRBD2. This CDR3 has 13 amino acids. From germline, CDR1 is MNHEY and CDR2 SMNVEV (reference sequence). V shed 6 bases and J 5 bases; nucleotides not matched to a gene: 3. The CDR3 loop reads CASRLAVNNEQFF. The CDR3 nucleotides are TGTGCCAGCAGACTAGCGGTGAACAATGAGCAGTTCTTC.

The genes are TRBV5-1 and TRBJ1-3, with 7 nucleotides matching TRBD1. Germline values: CDR1 SGHRS, CDR2 YFSETQ. The CDR3 is 16 residues long. The V gene end was trimmed by 4 bases and the J gene end by 4 bases; junction bases not matched to a gene: 11. CDR3: CASSVSGTDQGNTIYF. The CDR3 nucleotides read TGCGCCAGCAGCGTATCCGGGACAGACCAAGGAAACACCATATATTTT.

The chain combines TRBV7-8 with TRBJ1-1; 9 bases match TRBD1. This CDR3 is 13 amino acids long. CDR1 and CDR2 from the germline V gene are SGHVS and FQNEAQ. Trimming removed 5 bases from V and 3 bases from J; junction bases left unmatched: 1. The CDR3 DNA sequence: TGTGCCAGCAGCGACAGGGGGGACACTGAAGCTTTCTTT. Its translation is CASSDRGDTEAFF. The full variable domain, in which reference TRBV7-8 and TRBJ1-1 provide the parts outside the CDR3, is GAGVSQSPRYKVAKRGQDVALRCDPISGHVSLFWYQQALGQGPEFLTYFQNEAQLDKSGLPSDRFFAERPEGSVSTLKIQRTQQEDSAVYLCASSDRGDTEAFFGQGTRLTVV.

V and J are TRBV5-1 and TRBJ1-2, with D possibly being TRBD1 (6 bases). Trimming removed 4 bases at V and 0 bases at J, with 10 bases between. This CDR3 has 14 amino acids. Germline CDR1 SGHRS, CDR2 YFSETQ. Written as DNA, the CDR3 is TGCGCCAGCAGCCCCGAGGGGGCTAACTATGGCTACACCTTC. Protein: CASSPEGANYGYTF.

The chain recombines TRBV7-2 with TRBJ2-1, with D tentatively TRBD1 (5 bases). This CDR3 contains 14 residues. Germline V gives CDR1 SGHTA, CDR2 FQGNSA. Trimming took off 0 bases at V and 4 bases at J, with 7 bases between the two ends. CDR3 DNA: TGTGCCAGCAGCTTAGCGGACATATACAATGAGCAGTTCTTC. Translating it yields CASSLADIYNEQFF.

This chain links TRBV18 with TRBJ2-3; D remains unclear. The CDR3 totals 17 residues. Germline V CDR1 and CDR2: KGHSH, LQKENI. V shed 1 base and J shed 5 bases, with 19 bases lying between them. CDR3 sequence: CASSPRRVGSGLDTQYF. CDR3 nucleotides: TGTGCCAGCTCACCACGTCGAGTAGGTTCGGGTTTAGATACGCAGTATTTT.

The V call is TRBV9, the J call TRBJ1-5; 7 nucleotides line up with TRBD1. CDR3 size: 13 residues. Trimming took 3 bases from V and 4 from J; bases not matched to a gene: 1. The V gene's germline CDR1 is SGDLS and CDR2 YYNGEE. In nucleotides, the CDR3 is TGTGCCAGCAGCGAGGGACAGAATCAGCCCCAGCATTTT. Protein sequence: CASSEGQNQPQHF.

This chain links TRBV24-1 with TRBJ1-5; the match to TRBD1 covers 10 bases. The trim removed 2 bases at V and 4 bases at J, leaving 10 bases unmatched. Per the germline V gene, CDR1 is KGHDR and CDR2 is SFDVKD. This CDR3 comprises 18 residues. CDR3: CATSDSGTGAPVNQPQHF. CDR3 nucleotides: TGTGCCACCAGTGATTCCGGGACAGGGGCCCCGGTTAATCAGCCCCAGCATTTT.

This clone was counted once. As DNA, the CDR3 is TGCGCCAGCAGCTTAGGGCCTAGCGCAAAAGAGACCCAGTACTTC. This codes for CASSLGPSAKETQYF. The chain couples TRBV5-1 to TRBJ2-5; weak D call: TRBD2 (6 bases). The CDR3 covers 15 residues. The germline V gene has CDR1 SGHRS and CDR2 YFSETQ. The V end lost 2 bases, the J end lost 3 bases, and 14 bases lay between the germline ends.